The T cell receptor beta chain described here comes from a study of blood T cell repertoires in COVID-19. Study context: Samples came from the United States, Italy and Spain, spanning acute and convalescent COVID-19. PBMCs, B-cell-depleted T cells, or T cells were the source of the cDNA or gDNA that made up the material.

Those enrolled in Seattle joined during active infection and were followed longitudinally afterward. J lost 1 base, V lost 3 bases, and 7 bases had no gene match. The CDR3 has 17 amino acids. Germline CDR1 is SGDLS and CDR2 is YYNGEE. Original data processing: By means of reference gene primer amplification, nucleated cell counts were estimated. Data came from immunoSEQ multiplex PCR; TCRdb stores just in-frame clones and leaves some out. The V and J calls and clone size were taken over from that table, and D and trimming were inferred from the DNA. The sample yields 200,000 to 300,000 clones, 70% to 90% seen once.

The sequence derives from a woman aged 55-69 years with COVID-19, enrolled during active disease. The sequencing sample was made of peripheral blood. This sequence joins TRBV9 and TRBJ2-1; 10 bases line up with TRBD2. CDR3 residues: CASSAKREGLSYNEQFF. The CDR3 bases are TGTGCCAGCAGCGCAAAGCGGGAGGGCCTATCCTACAATGAGCAGTTCTTC.